This entry describes one T cell receptor (beta chain). Its target is not known. Germline V gene lookup returns CDR1 MGHRA and CDR2 YSYEKL. CDR3 length: 16 residues. Trimming at V came to 1 base and at J to 3 bases, leaving 7 bases not matched to a gene. This specimen belongs to a study of Ad26.COV2.S vaccination and SARS-CoV-2 variants. Overall study context: The trial was COV1001 and the donor's arm was Ad26.COV2.S. Study-level results: The breadth of spike-specific CD8+ and CD4+ T cell responses after vaccination was reportedly substantial. Those who received the vaccine showed greater spike-specific TCR breadth than those given placebo.

As for treatment: 15 to 20 received Ad26.COV2.S at low or high dose, single or two shots; roughly 5 received placebo; per-sample allocation not given. Collection of the samples took place on day 63 after the first injection of vaccine or placebo. The method was immunoSEQ multiplex PCR; TCRdb's version includes in-frame clones alone and lacks a portion of them. The sample holds around 320,000 clones, around nine tenths seen once. The sequence came from a person between 18 and 59 years old who received the Ad26.COV2.S COVID-19 vaccine or a placebo. This sequence joins TRBV4-1 and TRBJ2-7; 9 positions match TRBD1. Sequencing was performed on peripheral blood, taken in a trial of Ad26.COV2.S vaccine versus placebo. This CDR3 reads CASSQASGTGFYEQYF. The CDR3 nucleotides are TGCGCCAGCAGCCAAGCCTCCGGGACAGGGTTCTACGAGCAGTACTTC.